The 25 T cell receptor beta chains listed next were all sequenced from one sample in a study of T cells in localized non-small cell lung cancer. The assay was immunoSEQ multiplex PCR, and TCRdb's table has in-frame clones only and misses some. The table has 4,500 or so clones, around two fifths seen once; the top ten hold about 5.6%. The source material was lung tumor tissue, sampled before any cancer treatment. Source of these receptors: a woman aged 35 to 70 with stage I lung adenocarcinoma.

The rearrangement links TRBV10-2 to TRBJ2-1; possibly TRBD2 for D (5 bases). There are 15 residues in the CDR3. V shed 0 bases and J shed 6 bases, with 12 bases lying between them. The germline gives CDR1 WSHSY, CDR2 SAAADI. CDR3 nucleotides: TGCGCCAGCAGTGAGTCGGCGGGTTGGGGCAATGAGCAGTTCTTC. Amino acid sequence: CASSESAGWGNEQFF.

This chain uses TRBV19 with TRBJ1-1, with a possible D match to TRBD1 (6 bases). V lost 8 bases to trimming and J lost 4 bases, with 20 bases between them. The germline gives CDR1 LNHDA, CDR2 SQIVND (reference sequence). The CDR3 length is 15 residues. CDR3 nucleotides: TGTGCCAGTCATAGGGGGGCATCAGGGCGCACTGAAGCTTTCTTT. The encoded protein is CASHRGASGRTEAFF.

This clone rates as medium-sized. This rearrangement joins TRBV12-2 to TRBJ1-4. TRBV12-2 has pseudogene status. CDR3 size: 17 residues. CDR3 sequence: CASRGIEAGTVDEKLFF. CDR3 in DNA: TGTGCAAGTCGTGGAATAGAGGCGGGAACGGTAGATGAAAAACTGTTTTTT.

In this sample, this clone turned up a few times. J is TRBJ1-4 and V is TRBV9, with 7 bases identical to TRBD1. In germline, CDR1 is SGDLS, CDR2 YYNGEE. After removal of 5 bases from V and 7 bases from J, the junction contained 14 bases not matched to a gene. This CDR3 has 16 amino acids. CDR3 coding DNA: TGTGCCAGCAGGCCAGGGGGGAGCGTGCTTAGTGAAAAACTGTTTTTT. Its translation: CASRPGGSVLSEKLFF.

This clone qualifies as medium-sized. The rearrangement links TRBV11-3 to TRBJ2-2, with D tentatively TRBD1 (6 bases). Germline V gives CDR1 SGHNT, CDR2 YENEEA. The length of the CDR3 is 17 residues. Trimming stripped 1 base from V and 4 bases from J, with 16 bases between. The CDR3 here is CASSLVQDSGSTGELFF. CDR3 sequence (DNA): TGTGCCAGCAGCTTAGTTCAGGACAGTGGGAGCACCGGGGAGCTGTTTTTT.

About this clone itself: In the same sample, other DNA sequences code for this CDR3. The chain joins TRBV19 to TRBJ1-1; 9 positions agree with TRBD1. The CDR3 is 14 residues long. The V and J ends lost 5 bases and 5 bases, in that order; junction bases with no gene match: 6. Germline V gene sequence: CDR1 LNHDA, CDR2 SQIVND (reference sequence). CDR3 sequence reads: CASSPGQGSTEAFF. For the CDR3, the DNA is TGTGCCAGTAGTCCAGGACAGGGGAGTACTGAAGCTTTCTTT.

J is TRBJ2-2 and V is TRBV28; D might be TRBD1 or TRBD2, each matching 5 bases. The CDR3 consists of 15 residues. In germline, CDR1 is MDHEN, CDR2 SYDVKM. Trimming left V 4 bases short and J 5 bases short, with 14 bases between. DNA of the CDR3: TGTGCCAGCAGTTCCAGGGACGGCGGGACCGGGGAGCTGTTTTTT. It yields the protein CASSSRDGGTGELFF.

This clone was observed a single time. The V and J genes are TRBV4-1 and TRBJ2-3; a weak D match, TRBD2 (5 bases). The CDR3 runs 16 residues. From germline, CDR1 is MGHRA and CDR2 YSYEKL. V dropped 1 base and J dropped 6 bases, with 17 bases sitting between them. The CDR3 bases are TGCGCCAGCAGCCAAGCGGCTAGCTCGGTCGCCGATACGCAGTATTTT. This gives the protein CASSQAASSVADTQYF.

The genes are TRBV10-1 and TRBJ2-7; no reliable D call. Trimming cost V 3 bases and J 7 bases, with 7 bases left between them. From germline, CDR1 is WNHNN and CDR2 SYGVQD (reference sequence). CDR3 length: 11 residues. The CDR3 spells CASSDAGEQYF. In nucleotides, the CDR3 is TGCGCCAGCAGTGACGCTGGGGAGCAGTACTTC.

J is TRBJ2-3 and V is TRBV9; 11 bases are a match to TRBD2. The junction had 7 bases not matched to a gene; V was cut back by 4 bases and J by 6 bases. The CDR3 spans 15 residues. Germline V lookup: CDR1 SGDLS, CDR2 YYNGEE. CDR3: CASSLRLAGMDTQYF. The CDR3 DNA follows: TGTGCCAGCAGCCTTAGACTAGCGGGAATGGATACGCAGTATTTT.

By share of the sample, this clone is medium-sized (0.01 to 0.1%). CDR3 nucleotides: TGTGCCAGCAGCAAAGGCCCTCGGGTGACCGATGAGGACACTGAAGCTTTCTTT. Residues: CASSKGPRVTDEDTEAFF. The chain recombines TRBV11-3 with TRBJ1-1, with no clear D. The ends were cut back, 5 bases at V and 3 bases at J, with 25 bases in the middle. The CDR3 covers 18 residues. CDR1 and CDR2 (germline): SGHNT, YENEEA.

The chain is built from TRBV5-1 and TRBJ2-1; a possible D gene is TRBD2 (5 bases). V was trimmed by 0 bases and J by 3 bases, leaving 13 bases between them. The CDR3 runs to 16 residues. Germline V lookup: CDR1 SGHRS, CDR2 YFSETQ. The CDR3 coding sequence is TGCGCCAGCAGCTTGGGAAGCACGGGATACTACAATGAGCAGTTCTTC. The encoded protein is CASSLGSTGYYNEQFF. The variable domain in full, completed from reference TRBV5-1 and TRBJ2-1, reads KAGVTQTPRYLIKTRGQQVTLSCSPISGHRSVSWYQQTPGQGLQFLFEYFSETQRNKGNFPGRFSGRQFSNSRSEMNVSTLELGDSALYLCASSLGSTGYYNEQFFGPGTRLTVL.

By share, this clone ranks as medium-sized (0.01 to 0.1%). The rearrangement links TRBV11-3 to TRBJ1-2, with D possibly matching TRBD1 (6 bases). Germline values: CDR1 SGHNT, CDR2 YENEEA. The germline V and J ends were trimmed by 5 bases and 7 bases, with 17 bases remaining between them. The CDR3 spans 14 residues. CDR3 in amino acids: CASSIPTGGAGYTF. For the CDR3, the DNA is TGTGCCAGCAGCATACCGACAGGTGGGGCTGGCTACACCTTC.

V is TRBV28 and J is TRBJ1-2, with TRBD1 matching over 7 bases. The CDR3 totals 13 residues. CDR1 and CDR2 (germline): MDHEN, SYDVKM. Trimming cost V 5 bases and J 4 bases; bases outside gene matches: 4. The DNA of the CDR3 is TGTGCCAGCAGTCAGGGACAGACCTATGGCTACACCTTC. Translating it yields CASSQGQTYGYTF.

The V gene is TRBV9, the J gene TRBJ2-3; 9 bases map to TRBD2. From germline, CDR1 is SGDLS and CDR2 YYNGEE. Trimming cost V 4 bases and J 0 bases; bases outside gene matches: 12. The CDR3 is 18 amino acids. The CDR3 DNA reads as TGTGCCAGCAGCCCTTTTCGCGGCCTAGCGGGAAGCACAGATACGCAGTATTTT. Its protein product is CASSPFRGLAGSTDTQYF.

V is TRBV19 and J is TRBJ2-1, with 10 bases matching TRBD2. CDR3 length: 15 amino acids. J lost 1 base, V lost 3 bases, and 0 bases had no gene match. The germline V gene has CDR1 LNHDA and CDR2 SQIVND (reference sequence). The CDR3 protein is CASSMTSGSYNEQFF. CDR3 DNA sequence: TGTGCCAGTAGTATGACTAGCGGGTCCTACAATGAGCAGTTCTTC.

The CDR3 here is CASSLRAYSYEQYF. In DNA form, the CDR3 reads TGTGCCAGCAGTTTAAGGGCATACTCCTACGAGCAGTACTTC. V is TRBV28 and J is TRBJ2-7, with D unresolved. V lost 2 bases, J lost 0 bases, and 8 bases lay in between. In germline, CDR1 is MDHEN, CDR2 SYDVKM. The CDR3 has 14 amino acids. Full variable domain (rest looked up from reference TRBV28 and TRBJ2-7): DVKVTQSSRYLVKRTGEKVFLECVQDMDHENMFWYRQDPGLGLRLIYFSYDVKMKEKGDIPEGYSVSREKKERFSLILESASTNQTSMYLCASSLRAYSYEQYFGPGTRLTVT.

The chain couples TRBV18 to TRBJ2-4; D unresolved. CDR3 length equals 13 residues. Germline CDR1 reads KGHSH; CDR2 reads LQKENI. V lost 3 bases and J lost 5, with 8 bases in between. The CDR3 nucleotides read TGTGCCAGCTCACCTTTTCGGGAAAACATTCAGTACTTC. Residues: CASSPFRENIQYF.

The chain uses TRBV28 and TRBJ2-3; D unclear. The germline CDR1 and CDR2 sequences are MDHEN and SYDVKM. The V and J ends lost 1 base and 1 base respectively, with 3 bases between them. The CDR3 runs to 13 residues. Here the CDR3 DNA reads TGTGCCAGCAGTTTATCCGGCACAGATACGCAGTATTTT. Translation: CASSLSGTDTQYF. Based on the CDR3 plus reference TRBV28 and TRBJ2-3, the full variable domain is DVKVTQSSRYLVKRTGEKVFLECVQDMDHENMFWYRQDPGLGLRLIYFSYDVKMKEKGDIPEGYSVSREKKERFSLILESASTNQTSMYLCASSLSGTDTQYFGPGTRLTVL.

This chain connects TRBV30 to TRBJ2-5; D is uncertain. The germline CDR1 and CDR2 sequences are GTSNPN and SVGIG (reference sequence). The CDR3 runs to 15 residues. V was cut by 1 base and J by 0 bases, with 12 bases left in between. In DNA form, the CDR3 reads TGTGCCTGGAGTGCTTTACACTTGTACCAAGAGACCCAGTACTTC. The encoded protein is CAWSALHLYQETQYF.

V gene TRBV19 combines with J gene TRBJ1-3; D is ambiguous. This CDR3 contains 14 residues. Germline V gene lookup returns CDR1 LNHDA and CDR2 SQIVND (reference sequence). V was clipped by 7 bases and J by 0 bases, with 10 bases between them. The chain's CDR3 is CASNLLNSGNTIYF. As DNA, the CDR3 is TGTGCCAGTAACCTTCTAAACTCTGGAAACACCATATATTTT.

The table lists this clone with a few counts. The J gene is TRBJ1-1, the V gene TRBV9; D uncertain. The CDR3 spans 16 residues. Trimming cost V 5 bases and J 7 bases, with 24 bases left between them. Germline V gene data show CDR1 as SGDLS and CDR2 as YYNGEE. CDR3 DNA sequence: TGTGCCAGCAGTGAAGCGTGGCAGGCAGTTTCCATTGAAGCTTTCTTT. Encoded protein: CASSEAWQAVSIEAFF. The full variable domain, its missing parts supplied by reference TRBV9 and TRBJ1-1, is DSGVTQTPKHLITATGQRVTLRCSPRSGDLSVYWYQQSLDQGLQFLIQYYNGEERAKGNILERFSAQQFPDLHSELNLSSLELGDSALYFCASSEAWQAVSIEAFFGQGTRLTVV.

The CDR3 sequence: CASRGPTGREKLFF. CDR3 in DNA: TGTGCCAGCCGGGGACCTACAGGGAGGGAAAAACTGTTTTTT. The V and J genes are TRBV28 and TRBJ1-4; weak D call: TRBD1 (6 bases). This CDR3 has 14 residues. Trimming removed 8 bases at V and 8 bases at J, with 18 bases between. CDR1 is MDHEN and CDR2 is SYDVKM in the germline V gene.

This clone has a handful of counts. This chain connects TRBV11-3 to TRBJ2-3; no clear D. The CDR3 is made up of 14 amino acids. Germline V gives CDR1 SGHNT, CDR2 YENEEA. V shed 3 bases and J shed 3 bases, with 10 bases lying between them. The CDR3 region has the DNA TGTGCCAGCAGCTTGAGCCTGGGGACAGATACGCAGTATTTT. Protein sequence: CASSLSLGTDTQYF.

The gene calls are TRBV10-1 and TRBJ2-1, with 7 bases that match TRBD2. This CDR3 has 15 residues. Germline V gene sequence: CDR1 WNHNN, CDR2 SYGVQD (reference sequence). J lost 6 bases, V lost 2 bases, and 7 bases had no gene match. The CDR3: CASSETRDYRNEQFF. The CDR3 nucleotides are TGCGCCAGCAGTGAGACTAGGGACTACCGCAATGAGCAGTTCTTC.